The source of this TCR beta chain is a study of shared clonotypes between healthy human individuals. This table comes from immunoSEQ multiplex PCR, and its TCRdb copy is limited to in-frame clones, with some not included. Among more than 850,000 clones listed, around 78% were seen once. This clone was observed a single time. This CDR3 is also generated by other DNA sequences in the sample. J was trimmed by 4 bases and V by 2 bases; bases with no gene match: 4. This CDR3 is built from 15 residues. Germline V gene lookup returns CDR1 SGDLS and CDR2 YYNGEE. Sequencing was done on a sample of memory CD4+ T cells from PBMCs. Subset denoted: CD45RA-negative fraction. The chain is built from TRBV9 and TRBJ2-3; TRBD2 aligns across 10 bases. The TCR sequence derives from a man between 18 and 35 years old in good health. Some clones in this sample may be carry-over from other donors' samples. The CDR3 nucleotides are TGTGCCAGCAGCGTTCTAGCGGGAGTAGCAGATACGCAGTATTTT. The encoded protein is CASSVLAGVADTQYF. The full variable domain, in which reference TRBV9 and TRBJ2-3 provide the parts outside the CDR3, is DSGVTQTPKHLITATGQRVTLRCSPRSGDLSVYWYQQSLDQGLQFLIQYYNGEERAKGNILERFSAQQFPDLHSELNLSSLELGDSALYFCASSVLAGVADTQYFGPGTRLTVL.